Following are 15 T cell receptor beta chains from one sample sequenced in a study of regulatory T cells in long-lasting Graves disease. Construction of the TCR beta libraries employed iRepertoire HTBI primers in conjunction with Arm-PCR of CDR3 regions. TCRdb ran MiXCR on the multiplex PCR reads and lists one entry per CDR3 protein. Of 500,000 or so distinct CDR3 sequences in the sample, 12% to 15% are singletons; the top ten hold roughly 15%. Time point here: newly diagnosed GD, antithyroid drugs for less than 3 months. With RNA extracted from PBMCs as input, the TCR library was made. These data were also filed under a second study, of T cells in Graves' hyperthyroidism and ophthalmopathy.

This sample comprised peripheral blood mononuclear cells (PBMCs), obtained at new diagnosis, from a patient treated with antithyroid drugs. Source of these receptors: a woman aged 45-60 years with Graves disease.

The chain joins TRBV27 to TRBJ2-3; TRBD2 aligns across 14 bases. V shed 1 base, J shed 2 bases, and the junction held 2 bases outside the gene matches. Germline V lookup: CDR1 MNHEY, CDR2 SMNVEV (reference sequence). The CDR3 has 17 amino acids. DNA for the CDR3: TGTGCCAGCAGTTTATTGGGACTAGCGGGAGACACAGATACGCAGTATTTT. Amino acids: CASSLLGLAGDTDTQYF.

The sample holds many counts of this clonotype. The V gene is TRBV7-3, the J gene TRBJ2-7, with D perhaps TRBD2 (5 bases). In germline, CDR1 is SGHTA, CDR2 FQGTGA. This CDR3 has 15 amino acids. V was pared by 6 bases and J by 0 bases, with 15 bases between. CDR3 sequence: CASRQSGSSSYEQYF. In DNA, the CDR3 is TGTGCCAGCAGGCAAAGCGGTTCAAGCTCCTACGAGCAGTACTTC.

The table lists this clonotype with a few counts. The chain joins TRBV5-4 to TRBJ1-1; D perhaps matches TRBD1 (5 bases). The CDR3 sequence is 16 residues long. With 0 bases removed from V and 1 base from J, the gap between germline ends came to 13 bases. The germline V gene encodes CDR1 SGHNT and CDR2 YYREEE (reference sequence). The CDR3 here is CASSLAGGVGNTEAFF. The CDR3 region has the DNA TGTGCCAGCAGCTTGGCCGGGGGTGTGGGGAACACTGAAGCTTTCTTT.

The rearrangement links TRBV5-4 to TRBJ2-1, with D unresolved. Trimming removed 0 bases from V and 0 bases from J, with 10 bases in between. Germline assignment: CDR1 SGHNT and CDR2 YYREEE (reference sequence). The CDR3 extends over 16 amino acids. In DNA, the CDR3 is TGTGCCAGCAGCTTGGGATCCGGAGTCTCCTACAATGAGCAGTTCTTC. This translates into CASSLGSGVSYNEQFF.

Concerning this clonotype: This may be a read error: a much more frequent sequence differs by one nucleotide. This chain links TRBV7-3 with TRBJ2-1; D remains unclear. Looked up from germline, CDR1 is SGHTA and CDR2 is FQGTGA. The CDR3 covers 13 residues. The CDR3 DNA follows: TGTGTCAGCAGCGTTTTACTTTACAATGAGCAGTTCTTC. Translating it yields CVSSVLLYNEQFF.

In its sample, this clonotype was seen many times. One junction end disagrees with the germline gene, perhaps due to a read error. V is TRBV5-1 and J is TRBJ2-1; 10 bases match TRBD2. The CDR3 has 16 residues. Per the germline V gene, CDR1 is SGHRS and CDR2 is YFSETQ. CDR3: CTSSLAASGSYNEQFF. CDR3 nucleotides: TGCACCAGCAGCTTGGCCGCTAGCGGGAGCTACAATGAGCAGTTCTTC.

This clonotype has ten or more counts. J is TRBJ1-5 and V is TRBV20-1; D unclear. The CDR3 covers 14 residues. The germline V and J ends were trimmed by 2 bases and 2 bases, with 10 bases remaining between them. CDR1 DFQATT and CDR2 SNEGSKA come from the germline V gene (reference sequence). Here the CDR3 DNA reads TGCAGTGCTAGACCTGTAATCGGCAATCAGCCCCAGCATTTT. Amino acid sequence: CSARPVIGNQPQHF.

This clonotype was found many times. This chain links TRBV12-3 or TRBV12-4 with TRBJ1-3; D is perhaps TRBD1 (5 bases). The CDR3 is 16 amino acids. V dropped 6 bases and J dropped 0 bases, with 15 bases sitting between them. In DNA, the CDR3 is TGTGCCAGCAGCCTTATTGCGACAGTCTCTGGAAACACCATATATTTT. Protein sequence: CASSLIATVSGNTIYF.

This clonotype was seen many times. V gene TRBV7-8 combines with J gene TRBJ2-1; 7 bases are a match to TRBD2. This CDR3 is 16 amino acids long. CDR1 is SGHVS, CDR2 FQNEAQ, per germline. V was pared by 1 base and J by 0 bases, with 3 bases of the junction left unmatched. The CDR3 nucleotides read TGTGCCAGCAGCTTAGTCTCTAGCGGCTCCTACAATGAGCAGTTCTTC. As protein: CASSLVSSGSYNEQFF.

The table lists this clonotype with many counts. The chain carries TRBV5-1 and TRBJ2-1, with D perhaps matching TRBD2 (6 bases). This CDR3 region has 10 residues. Germline-derived CDR1 and CDR2 are SGHRS and YFSETQ. CDR3 loop: CASGGNEQFF. As DNA, the CDR3 is TGCGCTAGCGGAGGCAATGAGCAGTTCTTC.

The V gene is TRBV5-5, the J gene TRBJ2-5; D is possibly TRBD2 (6 bases). Deletions cut 0 bases from V and 2 bases from J, with 14 bases between. CDR1 is SGHKS and CDR2 is YYEKEE in the germline V gene (reference sequence). CDR3 length: 16 residues. CDR3 protein: CASSLVGWGRQETQYF. The CDR3 region has the DNA TGTGCCAGCAGCTTGGTTGGCTGGGGGAGGCAAGAGACCCAGTACTTC.

In this sample, this clonotype turned up many times. CDR3: CASSFEDRDQETQYF. As DNA, the CDR3 is TGTGCCAGCAGTTTCGAAGACAGAGACCAAGAGACCCAGTACTTC. The rearrangement links TRBV28 to TRBJ2-5; D is perhaps TRBD1 (5 bases). Trimming stripped 3 bases from V and 0 bases from J, with 11 bases between. The CDR3 has 15 amino acids. Germline loops: CDR1 MDHEN, CDR2 SYDVKM.

This clonotype was seen a handful of times. In nucleotides, the CDR3 is TGTGCCAGCAGTTTGGAGGACAGGGGTTACGAGCAGTACTTC. Its protein product is CASSLEDRGYEQYF. The rearrangement joins TRBV28 to TRBJ2-7; TRBD1 matches 9 bases. This CDR3 has 14 residues. V lost 3 bases to trimming and J lost 4 bases; unmatched junction nucleotides: 4. CDR1 is MDHEN, CDR2 SYDVKM, per germline.

This clonotype has just a few counts. V gene TRBV2 combines with J gene TRBJ1-3, with TRBD1 matching 7 bases. Germline CDR1 is SNHLY and CDR2 is FYNNEI. V trimming: 5 bases; J trimming: 4 bases; junction bases outside the gene matches: 8. The CDR3 is made up of 15 amino acids. DNA of the CDR3: TGTGCCAGCAGTAATGACAGGGAGACCGGAAACACCATATATTTT. It translates to CASSNDRETGNTIYF.

This clonotype was counted at least ten times. This sequence joins TRBV29-1 and TRBJ2-1; D unresolved. Germline CDR1 and CDR2: SQVTM and ANQGSEA. V lost 0 bases, J lost 4 bases, and 10 bases lay in between. CDR3 length: 14 amino acids. CDR3 protein: CSVEDGHRYNEQFF. CDR3 in DNA: TGCAGCGTTGAAGATGGTCATCGGTACAATGAGCAGTTCTTC.